This T cell receptor (beta chain) emerged from a study of T cell responses to AZD1222 COVID-19 vaccine. On this clone: Its antigen remains unknown.

Germline V lookup: CDR1 SGHDT, CDR2 YYEEEE. V was cut by 0 bases and J by 7 bases, with 14 bases left in between. CDR3 size: 16 residues. Findings and limits, study-wide: The donors showed a predominance of white British ancestry and of females, with possible underestimation of clonal diversity. Repertoire sampling was restricted to post-peak T cell response timepoints. Spike-specific TCR breadth rose after two AZD1222 doses, and depth rose as well.

Measured with immunoSEQ multiplex PCR; TCRdb has only the in-frame clones, and not every one. The sample lists approximately 160,000 clones; roughly 94% were seen once. The starting material was peripheral blood, obtained 28 days after the second AZD1222 dose. The sequence came from an adult who received the AZD1222 COVID-19 vaccine. The chain recombines TRBV5-6 with TRBJ1-6; a possible D gene is TRBD1 (5 bases). CDR3 nucleotide sequence: TGTGCCAGCAGCTTGGACCCGCCAGGGACGAATTCACCCCTCCACTTT. This gives the protein CASSLDPPGTNSPLHF.